This T cell receptor (beta chain) was observed in a study of T cells in Graves' hyperthyroidism and ophthalmopathy. Study-level background: Peripheral blood draws took place at initial diagnosis, ahead of any treatment.

V lost 6 bases and J lost 5, with 14 bases in between. This CDR3 has 12 amino acids. Germline V lookup: CDR1 DFQATT, CDR2 SNEGSKA (reference sequence). From RNA transcripts, TCR beta CDR3 regions were amplified. Researchers ran a first-round RT-PCR on the TCR CDR3 using the HTBI primer set. Via MiXCR, TCRdb re-called the multiplex PCR reads, giving one row per CDR3 protein. This repertoire shows 600,000 to 650,000 distinct CDR3 sequences, roughly 16% found once; its top ten account for 3% to 4.5%. This clonotype was observed many times. The target antigen is unknown. Findings of the study overall: Ophthalmopathy could be told apart from stable hyperthyroidism with a 13 V-J model.

This chain uses TRBV20-1 with TRBJ2-7, with D perhaps being TRBD1 or TRBD2 (5 bases each). The sequence was obtained from a woman in her 30s with Graves' hyperthyroidism. The sample consisted of blood. This CDR3 is CSAGVSSHEQYF. CDR3 DNA: TGCAGTGCGGGGGTCTCCTCGCACGAGCAGTACTTC.